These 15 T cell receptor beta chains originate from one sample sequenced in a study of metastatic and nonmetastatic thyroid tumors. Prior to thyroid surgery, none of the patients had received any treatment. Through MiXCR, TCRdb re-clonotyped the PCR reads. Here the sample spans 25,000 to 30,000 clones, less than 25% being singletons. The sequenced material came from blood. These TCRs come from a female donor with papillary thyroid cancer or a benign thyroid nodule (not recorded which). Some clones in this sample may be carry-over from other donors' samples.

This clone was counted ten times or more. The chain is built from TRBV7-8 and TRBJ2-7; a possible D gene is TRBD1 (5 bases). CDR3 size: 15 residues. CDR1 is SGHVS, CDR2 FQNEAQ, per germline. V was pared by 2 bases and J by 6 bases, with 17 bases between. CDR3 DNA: TGTGCCAGCAGCTTAATAAGGGTAGGGGCCGCCGAGCAGTACTTC. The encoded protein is CASSLIRVGAAEQYF. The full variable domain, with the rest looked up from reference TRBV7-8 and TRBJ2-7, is GAGVSQSPRYKVAKRGQDVALRCDPISGHVSLFWYQQALGQGPEFLTYFQNEAQLDKSGLPSDRFFAERPEGSVSTLKIQRTQQEDSAVYLCASSLIRVGAAEQYFGPGTRLTVT.

This chain's CDR3 is CAPSDGTTGHDEQYF. Written as DNA, the CDR3 is TGTGCCCCGAGTGATGGTACTACAGGCCACGACGAGCAGTACTTC. This rearrangement joins TRBV24-1 to TRBJ2-7; TRBD1 might be the D (5 bases). V lost 12 bases, J lost 5 bases, and 25 bases lay in between. The CDR3 has 15 residues. The germline V gene has CDR1 KGHDR and CDR2 SFDVKD.

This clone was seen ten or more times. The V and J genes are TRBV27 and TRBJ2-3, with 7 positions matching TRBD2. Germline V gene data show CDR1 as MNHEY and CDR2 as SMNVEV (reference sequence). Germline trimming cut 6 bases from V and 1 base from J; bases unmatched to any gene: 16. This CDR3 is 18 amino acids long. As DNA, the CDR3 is TGTGCCAGCAGAACAAGCGGGAAACTTGGCTGGGGCACAGATACGCAGTATTTT. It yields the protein CASRTSGKLGWGTDTQYF.

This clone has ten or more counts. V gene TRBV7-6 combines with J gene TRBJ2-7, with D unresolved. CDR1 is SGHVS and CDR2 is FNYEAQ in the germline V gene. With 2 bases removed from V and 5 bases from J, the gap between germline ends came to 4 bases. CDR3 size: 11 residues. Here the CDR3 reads CASSLSHEQYF. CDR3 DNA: TGTGCCAGCAGCTTAAGCCACGAGCAGTACTTC.

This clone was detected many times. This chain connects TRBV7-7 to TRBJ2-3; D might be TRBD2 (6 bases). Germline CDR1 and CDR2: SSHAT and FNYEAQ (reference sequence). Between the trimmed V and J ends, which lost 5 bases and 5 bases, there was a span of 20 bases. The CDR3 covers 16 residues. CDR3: CASSPSRGRPIDTQYF. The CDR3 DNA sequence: TGTGCCAGCAGCCCATCTCGGGGGAGGCCCATAGATACGCAGTATTTT.

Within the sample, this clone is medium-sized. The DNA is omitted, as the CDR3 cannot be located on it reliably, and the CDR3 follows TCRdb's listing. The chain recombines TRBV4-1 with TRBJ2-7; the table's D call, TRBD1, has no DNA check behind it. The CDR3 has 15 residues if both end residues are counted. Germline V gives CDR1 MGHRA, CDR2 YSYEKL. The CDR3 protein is CASSRSFGADYEQYF.

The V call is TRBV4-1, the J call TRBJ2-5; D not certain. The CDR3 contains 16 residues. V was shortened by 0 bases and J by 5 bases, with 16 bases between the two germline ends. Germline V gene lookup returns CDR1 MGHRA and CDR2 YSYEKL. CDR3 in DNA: TGCGCCAGCAGCCAAGACCCGGCGTGGGGTGGTGAGACCCAGTACTTC. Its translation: CASSQDPAWGGETQYF.

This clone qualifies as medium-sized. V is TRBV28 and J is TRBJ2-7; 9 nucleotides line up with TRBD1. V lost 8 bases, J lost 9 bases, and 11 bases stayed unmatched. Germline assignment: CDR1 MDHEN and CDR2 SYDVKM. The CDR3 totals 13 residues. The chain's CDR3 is CASFPGQGRVQYF. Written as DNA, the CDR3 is TGTGCCAGCTTCCCGGGACAGGGTAGGGTGCAGTACTTC.

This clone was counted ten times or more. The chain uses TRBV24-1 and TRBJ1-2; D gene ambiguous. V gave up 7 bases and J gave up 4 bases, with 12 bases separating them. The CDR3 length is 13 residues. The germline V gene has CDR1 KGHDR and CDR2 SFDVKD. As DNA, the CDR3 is TGTGCCACCAGAGATCGTAGAGGCTATGGCTACACCTTC. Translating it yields CATRDRRGYGYTF.

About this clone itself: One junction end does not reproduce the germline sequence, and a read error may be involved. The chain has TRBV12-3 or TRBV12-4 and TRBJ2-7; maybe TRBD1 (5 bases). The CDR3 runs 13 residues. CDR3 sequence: CSSSGHRYYEQYF. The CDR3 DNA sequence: TGTTCCAGCAGTGGGCACAGGTACTACGAGCAGTACTTC.

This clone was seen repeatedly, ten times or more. The CDR3 DNA follows: TGTGCCAGTAGTATAGAGGCAGCGAACACTGAAGCTTTCTTT. Encoded protein: CASSIEAANTEAFF. This rearrangement joins TRBV19 to TRBJ1-1; no clear D gene. V was cut by 0 bases and J by 1 base, with 6 bases left in between. Germline assignment: CDR1 LNHDA and CDR2 SQIVND (reference sequence). This CDR3 is built from 14 residues.

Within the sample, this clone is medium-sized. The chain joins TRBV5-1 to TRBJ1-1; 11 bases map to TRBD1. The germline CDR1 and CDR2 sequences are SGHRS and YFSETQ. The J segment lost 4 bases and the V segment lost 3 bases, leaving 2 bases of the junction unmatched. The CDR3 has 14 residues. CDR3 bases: TGCGCCAGCAGCTCCGGGACAGGGGGCACTGAAGCTTTCTTT. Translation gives CASSSGTGGTEAFF.

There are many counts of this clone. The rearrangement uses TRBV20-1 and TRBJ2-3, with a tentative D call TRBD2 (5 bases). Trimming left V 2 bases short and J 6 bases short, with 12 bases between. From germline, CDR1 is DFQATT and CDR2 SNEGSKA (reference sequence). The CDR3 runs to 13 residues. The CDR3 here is CSARLGGLDTQYF. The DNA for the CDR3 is TGCAGTGCTAGACTAGGAGGATTGGATACGCAGTATTTT.

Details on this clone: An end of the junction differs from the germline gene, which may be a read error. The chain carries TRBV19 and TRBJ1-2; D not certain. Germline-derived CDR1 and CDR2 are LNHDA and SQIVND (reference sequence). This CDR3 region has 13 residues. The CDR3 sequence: CASSSIHNYGYAF. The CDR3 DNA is TGTGCCAGTAGTAGTATTCATAACTATGGCTACGCCTTC.

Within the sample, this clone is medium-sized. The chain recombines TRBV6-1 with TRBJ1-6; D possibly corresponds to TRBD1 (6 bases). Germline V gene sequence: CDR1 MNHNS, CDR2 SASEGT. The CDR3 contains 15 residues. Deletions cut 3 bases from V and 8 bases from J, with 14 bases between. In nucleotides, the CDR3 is TGTGCCAGCAGTGATCGCAGGGGTTCCGATTCACCCCTCCACTTT. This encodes CASSDRRGSDSPLHF.